These 4 T cell receptor beta chains were sequenced from one sample in a study of T cell changes during pregnancy in multiple sclerosis. Method: immunoSEQ multiplex PCR; TCRdb's copy keeps in-frame clones and lacks some. The table records 55,000 to 70,000 clones, approximately 90% of them present only once. The starting material was CD4+ T cells from peripheral blood mononuclear cells, obtained in the third trimester of pregnancy. The receptor set was obtained from a female donor with multiple sclerosis, enrolled in a pregnancy study.

The V call is TRBV5-1, the J call TRBJ2-1, with TRBD1 matching 7 bases. Germline CDR1 and CDR2: SGHRS and YFSETQ. CDR3 size: 14 residues. With V trimmed by 4 bases and J by 9 bases, 10 bases remained unmatched. The CDR3 here is CASSGHSQGLEQFF. DNA for the CDR3: TGCGCCAGCAGCGGCCACTCACAGGGGCTTGAGCAGTTCTTC.

The chain is built from TRBV2 and TRBJ1-6; the match to TRBD1 covers 7 bases. The V segment lost 5 bases and the J segment 10 bases; nucleotides outside the gene matches: 14. The germline V gene has CDR1 SNHLY and CDR2 FYNNEI. This CDR3 spans 16 amino acids. CDR3 sequence reads: CASSLVHTGALSPLHF. In nucleotides, the CDR3 is TGTGCCAGCAGTCTTGTCCATACAGGGGCATTATCACCCCTCCACTTT.

This clone was found a few times. The V call is TRBV19, the J call TRBJ1-5; weak D call: TRBD1 (6 bases). The germline gives CDR1 LNHDA, CDR2 SQIVND (reference sequence). V was shortened by 1 base and J by 2 bases, with 18 bases between the two germline ends. The CDR3 consists of 18 residues. The CDR3 sequence is CASSIALRQVVRNQPQHF. Written as DNA, the CDR3 is TGTGCCAGTAGTATAGCACTCAGACAGGTAGTCCGCAATCAGCCCCAGCATTTT.

The chain is built from TRBV12-5 and TRBJ1-5, with a tentative D call TRBD1 (5 bases). V was pared by 4 bases and J by 5 bases, with 15 bases between. The CDR3 runs to 15 residues. The germline V gene has CDR1 LGHNT and CDR2 FRNRAP. The CDR3 sequence: CASGYPRWGDQPQHF. In DNA form, the CDR3 reads TGTGCTAGTGGTTACCCTCGTTGGGGGGATCAGCCCCAGCATTTT.